The subject of this entry is one T cell receptor beta chain. These data originate in a study of blood T cell repertoires in COVID-19. Across the study: Acute-phase and convalescent COVID-19 samples originated in the United States, Italy and Spain.

Participants' reported clinical history set cohort assignment. Cohort 3 recovered donors had two negative PCRs, clearance, or symptom resolution. CDR1 is SGHNT and CDR2 is YYREEE in the germline V gene (reference sequence). V lost 4 bases and J 6 bases, leaving 14 bases between the germline ends. The CDR3 sequence is 13 residues long. Authors' data handling: Amplification of reference gene primers provided the estimated nucleated cell counts. Sequenced by immunoSEQ multiplex PCR; TCRdb stores in-frame clones only, minus some. For V, J and clone size, that table is used; D and trimming come from the DNA. The repertoire has 300,000 or so clones, 87% of them found once; the top ten carry 1%.

The J gene is TRBJ2-7, the V gene TRBV5-4; D might be TRBD2 (5 bases). The source is a woman aged 25 to 45 who had recovered from COVID-19. Sample: PBMCs or T cells enriched from blood (not recorded which). The CDR3 bases are TGTGCCAGCAGCCATACTAGAGATGGCGAGCAGTACTTC. This codes for CASSHTRDGEQYF. Combining the CDR3 with reference TRBV5-4 and TRBJ2-7 gives the whole variable domain ETGVTQSPTHLIKTRGQQVTLRCSSQSGHNTVSWYQQALGQGPQFIFQYYREEENGRGNFPPRFSGLQFPNYSSELNVNALELDDSALYLCASSHTRDGEQYFGPGTRLTVT.